This T cell receptor beta chain was recovered during a study of blood T cell repertoires in COVID-19 (dated by TCRdb to 2020 to 2021). Describing the broader study: Samples from collaborators originated in the United States, Italy and Spain and spanned both the acute and convalescent phases of COVID-19. The material from the prospective study consisted of cDNA or gDNA derived from T cells, B-cell-depleted T cells, or PBMCs. Subjects who had been exposed to COVID-19, were actively infected with it, or had recovered from it provided the deeply sampled blood TCRbeta repertoires that made up the dataset. A freely available public database, intended as a resource for researchers studying the immune response to SARS-CoV-2, is where the repertoires were released. Samples came from the ongoing ImmuneRACE study (first 160 participants) plus 1,254 subjects from 6 global collaborators. Nearly every sample came with metadata listing a de-identified subject ID, COVID-19 status, age in years and sex. Where available, HLA class I and class II types were taken from metadata supplied by the sample provider and were not determined by assay-based typing.

Each collaborating institution followed its own protocols to collect whole blood in K2EDTA tubes. For TCRbeta analysis, collaborators shipped samples in one of three forms: frozen whole blood, isolated PBMCs, or DNA extracted from either of those sample types. CDR3 length: 14 amino acids, cysteine to phenylalanine. The read is trimmed to its CDR3 DNA, 42 bases read in frame from base 1. Cut back by 7 bases and 8 bases, the V and J ends lie 20 bases apart. For CDR1 and CDR2, the germline V gene (reference sequence) lists GTSNPN and SVGIG. The immunoSEQ Assay, a bias-controlled multiplex PCR, was used to amplify TCRbeta CDR3 regions from genomic DNA. In the paper's pipeline: Nucleated cell counts per sample were estimated from amplification of reference gene primers within the assay. To quantify the absolute abundance of each unique TCRbeta CDR3 rearrangement, sequence reads were collapsed and filtered. For each sample, productive Simpson clonality was calculated as the square root of Simpson's diversity index across productive rearrangements. TCRdb re-hosts the immuneACCESS table, in-frame sequences only. Its copies lack some clones; in the studies checked, an unresolved V gene accounts for under half of them, and the cause for the rest is not known. The V and J calls and clone size are taken from that table; D and trimming were inferred from the DNA. In all, the sample holds around 130,000 clones, and roughly 90% of those were seen once. Together, the top ten hold roughly 2.2% of the sample.

General study outcomes and caveats: Clinical and demographic metadata were provided uncurated, with the amount varying by source and participant.

A note on this clone: Its antigen is not yet known. There are no base qualities to consult, and no much larger clone falls within one base.

The V and J genes are TRBV30 and TRBJ2-2; the D segment cannot be called with confidence. The specimen sequenced was peripheral blood. The sequence derives from an older man with active COVID-19. The CDR3 amino acid sequence is: CAYPHGLPVGELFF. The sequenced DNA: TGTGCCTACCCACATGGGCTCCCCGTTGGGGAGCTGTTTTTT.